This T cell receptor (beta chain) was documented in a study of blood T cell repertoires in COVID-19. The wider study: Sources were T cells, B-cell-depleted T cells, or PBMCs; the material itself was cDNA or gDNA.

The germline gives CDR1 SGHTA, CDR2 FQGNSA. The CDR3 sequence is 14 residues long. V was pared by 4 bases and J by 4 bases, with 11 bases between. In its sample, this clone was seen once. Using immunoSEQ multiplex PCR, the repertoire was profiled, and TCRdb retains in-frame clones only, with some absent. The profile shows some 130,000 clones, over 70% of them singletons. The clonotype was recovered from a man older than 75 with acute or convalescent COVID-19. Sequencing used peripheral blood. V usage is TRBV7-2 and J usage is TRBJ1-3; possible D gene TRBD1, 6 bases. The CDR3 loop is CASSWGGLGNTIYF. The DNA of the CDR3 is TGTGCCAGCAGCTGGGGGGGCCTGGGAAACACCATATATTTT.